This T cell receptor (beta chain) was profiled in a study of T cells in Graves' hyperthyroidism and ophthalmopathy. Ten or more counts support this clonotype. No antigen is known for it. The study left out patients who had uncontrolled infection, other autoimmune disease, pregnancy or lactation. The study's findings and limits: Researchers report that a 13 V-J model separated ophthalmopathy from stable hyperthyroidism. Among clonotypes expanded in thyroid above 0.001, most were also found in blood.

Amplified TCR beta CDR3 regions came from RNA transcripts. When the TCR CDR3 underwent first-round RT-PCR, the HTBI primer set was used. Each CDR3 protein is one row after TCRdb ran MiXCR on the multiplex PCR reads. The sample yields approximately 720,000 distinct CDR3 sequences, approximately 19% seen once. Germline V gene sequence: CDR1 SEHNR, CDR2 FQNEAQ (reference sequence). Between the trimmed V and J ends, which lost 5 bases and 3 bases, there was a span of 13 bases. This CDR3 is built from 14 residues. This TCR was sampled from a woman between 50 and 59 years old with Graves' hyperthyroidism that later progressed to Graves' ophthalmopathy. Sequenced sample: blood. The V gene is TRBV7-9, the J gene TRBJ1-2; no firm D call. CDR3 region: CASSGSWSYYGYTF. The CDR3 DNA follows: TGTGCCAGCAGCGGCAGCTGGAGTTACTATGGCTACACCTTC. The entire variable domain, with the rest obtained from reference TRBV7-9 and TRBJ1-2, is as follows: DTGVSQNPRHKITKRGQNVTFRCDPISEHNRLYWYRQTLGQGPEFLTYFQNEAQLEKSRLLSDRFSAERPKGSFSTLEIQRTEQGDSAMYLCASSGSWSYYGYTFGSGTRLTVV.